A selection of T cell receptor beta chains follows, all from one sample in a study of immune cell composition in non-small cell lung cancer. Assay used: immunoSEQ multiplex PCR; TCRdb lists only in-frame clones, some missing. The repertoire has approximately 5,000 clones, less than 75% of them found once; the top ten carry around 10%. The specimen was non-adjacent lung tissue. The origin of the receptors is a human donor with non-small cell lung cancer. The CDR3 runs from the conserved cysteine through the conserved F or W. The order of the fields is J gene, V gene, CDR3 length, D gene, clone size, CDR3 DNA, CDR3 protein. D genes are given only for firm matches. Clone size appears in some rows only: once, few, many, or a class for an expanded clone.

j_call: TRBJ2-3; v_call: TRBV13; cdr3_length: 15; d_call: .; clone_size: .; cdr3_nt: TGTGCCAGCAGCTCGGGGGGCGGGGGAGCAGATACGCAGTATTTT; cdr3_aa: CASSSGGGGADTQYF
j_call: TRBJ1-2; v_call: TRBV28; cdr3_length: 13; d_call: TRBD1; clone_size: once; cdr3_nt: TGTGCCTGCCAAGGGGGACAGAACTATGGCTACACCTTC; cdr3_aa: CACQGGQNYGYTF
j_call: TRBJ1-1; v_call: TRBV18; cdr3_length: 15; d_call: TRBD1; clone_size: .; cdr3_nt: TGTGCCAGCTCAGGACGGACAGGGTCGAACACTGAAGCTTTCTTT; cdr3_aa: CASSGRTGSNTEAFF
j_call: TRBJ1-2; v_call: TRBV11-2; cdr3_length: 16; d_call: .; clone_size: .; cdr3_nt: TGTGCCAGCAGCCGACTCGGACGGAATTCGTTCTATGGCTACACCTTC; cdr3_aa: CASSRLGRNSFYGYTF
j_call: TRBJ1-2; v_call: TRBV6-1; cdr3_length: 13; d_call: .; clone_size: .; cdr3_nt: TGTGCCAGCACAGGGGACAAGGCGCGTGGCTACACCTTC; cdr3_aa: CASTGDKARGYTF
j_call: TRBJ2-5; v_call: TRBV18; cdr3_length: 13; d_call: .; clone_size: .; cdr3_nt: TGTGCCAGCTCACCCGTAAGGGGAGAGACCCAGTACTTC; cdr3_aa: CASSPVRGETQYF
j_call: TRBJ1-6; v_call: TRBV5-1; cdr3_length: 16; d_call: .; clone_size: .; cdr3_nt: TGCGCCAGCAGCTTGGACCGGGTCGACTATAATTCACCCCTCCACTTT; cdr3_aa: CASSLDRVDYNSPLHF
j_call: TRBJ2-5; v_call: TRBV7-7; cdr3_length: 15; d_call: .; clone_size: .; cdr3_nt: TGTGCCAGCAGCCCCAGGGACTCCGAGACGGCGACCCAGTACTTC; cdr3_aa: CASSPRDSETATQYF
j_call: TRBJ1-3; v_call: TRBV7-6; cdr3_length: 13; d_call: .; clone_size: .; cdr3_nt: TGTGCCAGCAGCCTAGGAGCTGGAAACACCATATATTTT; cdr3_aa: CASSLGAGNTIYF
j_call: TRBJ1-2; v_call: TRBV14; cdr3_length: 8; d_call: .; clone_size: .; cdr3_nt: TGTGCCAGCAGCCGAGGGGTCTTC; cdr3_aa: CASSRGVF
j_call: TRBJ2-3; v_call: TRBV7-9; cdr3_length: 14; d_call: .; clone_size: .; cdr3_nt: TGTGCCAGCAGCTTTAGCCAGTACACAGATACGCAGTATTTT; cdr3_aa: CASSFSQYTDTQYF
j_call: TRBJ2-2; v_call: TRBV19; cdr3_length: 13; d_call: .; clone_size: .; cdr3_nt: TGTGCCAGTAGTAGGACAGACACCGGGGAGCTGTTTTTT; cdr3_aa: CASSRTDTGELFF
j_call: TRBJ2-3; v_call: TRBV4-1; cdr3_length: 18; d_call: TRBD2; clone_size: .; cdr3_nt: TGCGCCAGCAGCCAAGGAAGACTAGCGGGGGGGAACACAGATACGCAGTATTTT; cdr3_aa: CASSQGRLAGGNTDTQYF
j_call: TRBJ1-1; v_call: TRBV7-9; cdr3_length: 9; d_call: .; clone_size: large; cdr3_nt: TGTGCCAGCCCCTCCGAAGCTTTCTTT; cdr3_aa: CASPSEAFF
j_call: TRBJ1-3; v_call: TRBV10-3; cdr3_length: 15; d_call: TRBD1; clone_size: .; cdr3_nt: TGTGCCATCAGTCCGGGACAGGAGAAGGGAAACACCATATATTTT; cdr3_aa: CAISPGQEKGNTIYF
j_call: TRBJ2-3; v_call: TRBV2; cdr3_length: 15; d_call: .; clone_size: .; cdr3_nt: TGTGCCAGCAGTCCTGGAGGGGGGAAGACAGATACGCAGTATTTT; cdr3_aa: CASSPGGGKTDTQYF
j_call: TRBJ2-7; v_call: TRBV29-1; cdr3_length: 13; d_call: TRBD1; clone_size: few; cdr3_nt: TGCAGCGCATTGGGACAGGGGGCCTACGAGCAGTACTTC; cdr3_aa: CSALGQGAYEQYF
j_call: TRBJ1-1; v_call: TRBV18; cdr3_length: 14; d_call: .; clone_size: .; cdr3_nt: TGTGCCAGCTCACCGGAGGTTCGGGGGACTGAAGCTTTCTTT; cdr3_aa: CASSPEVRGTEAFF
j_call: TRBJ2-7; v_call: TRBV9; cdr3_length: 15; d_call: .; clone_size: .; cdr3_nt: TGTGCCAGCAGCCCGAGCGAGGGGCTTACCTACGAGCAGTACTTC; cdr3_aa: CASSPSEGLTYEQYF
j_call: TRBJ2-2; v_call: TRBV5-6; cdr3_length: 17; d_call: .; clone_size: .; cdr3_nt: TGTGCCAGCAGCTTGTTCGGGGAAAGGTCGGTTACCGGGGAGCTGTTTTTT; cdr3_aa: CASSLFGERSVTGELFF
j_call: TRBJ1-5; v_call: TRBV9; cdr3_length: 18; d_call: TRBD1; clone_size: .; cdr3_nt: TGTGCCAGCCGTGGACAGGGGACCTCTTTCTTGGGCAATCAGCCCCAGCATTTT; cdr3_aa: CASRGQGTSFLGNQPQHF
j_call: TRBJ2-5; v_call: TRBV11-2; cdr3_length: 15; d_call: .; clone_size: .; cdr3_nt: TGTGCCAGCAGTTTCCCGACTGGGGGGTCCGAGACCCAGTACTTC; cdr3_aa: CASSFPTGGSETQYF
j_call: TRBJ1-5; v_call: TRBV7-8; cdr3_length: 13; d_call: .; clone_size: .; cdr3_nt: TGTGCCAGCAGCTTCATCCGTAATCAGCCCCAGCATTTT; cdr3_aa: CASSFIRNQPQHF